The 21 T cell receptor beta chains below come from one sample, sequenced in a study of blood T cell repertoires in COVID-19. Sequenced by immunoSEQ multiplex PCR; TCRdb stores in-frame clones only, minus some. The sample has 150,000 to 200,000 clones, 80% seen once. Sequencing was performed on PBMCs or T cells enriched from blood (not recorded which). The receptors were sampled from a man aged 40-49 years who had recovered from COVID-19.

V and J are TRBV9 and TRBJ1-6, with 8 bases matching TRBD1. The junction had 4 bases not matched to a gene; V was cut back by 5 bases and J by 6 bases. Germline V gene sequence: CDR1 SGDLS, CDR2 YYNGEE. This CDR3 has 14 amino acids. The CDR3 loop reads CASRTGQANSPLHF. The CDR3, as DNA: TGTGCCAGCAGAACGGGACAGGCTAATTCACCCCTCCACTTT. The entire variable domain, with the rest obtained from reference TRBV9 and TRBJ1-6, is as follows: DSGVTQTPKHLITATGQRVTLRCSPRSGDLSVYWYQQSLDQGLQFLIQYYNGEERAKGNILERFSAQQFPDLHSELNLSSLELGDSALYFCASRTGQANSPLHFGNGTRLTVT.

The chain carries TRBV9 and TRBJ2-1; D not certain. The CDR3 spans 17 residues. V lost 0 bases to trimming and J lost 2 bases, with 15 bases between them. Germline CDR1 and CDR2: SGDLS and YYNGEE. Here the CDR3 reads CASSVGAPIITYNEQFF. The CDR3 coding sequence is TGTGCCAGCAGCGTAGGGGCGCCTATCATAACCTACAATGAGCAGTTCTTC. Together with reference TRBV9 and TRBJ2-1, the CDR3 gives the full variable domain: DSGVTQTPKHLITATGQRVTLRCSPRSGDLSVYWYQQSLDQGLQFLIQYYNGEERAKGNILERFSAQQFPDLHSELNLSSLELGDSALYFCASSVGAPIITYNEQFFGPGTRLTVL.

The V and J genes are TRBV11-3 and TRBJ2-5; TRBD1 aligns across 12 bases. CDR3 length equals 17 residues. Germline CDR1 SGHNT, CDR2 YENEEA. J was trimmed by 4 bases and V by 2 bases; bases with no gene match: 8. The CDR3 spells CASSLSFGTGGGETQYF. The CDR3 DNA is TGTGCCAGCAGCTTATCGTTCGGGACAGGGGGCGGAGAGACCCAGTACTTC.

V usage is TRBV6-5 and J usage is TRBJ1-1; tentatively, D is TRBD1 (6 bases). This CDR3 comprises 14 residues. The V end was cut by 7 bases, the J end by 1 base, with 13 bases between. Germline V gives CDR1 MNHEY, CDR2 SVGAGI. In nucleotides, the CDR3 is TGTGCCAGCAACCCGGGACAAACGAACACTGAAGCTTTCTTT. This encodes CASNPGQTNTEAFF.

The chain is built from TRBV5-1 and TRBJ2-7; a possible D gene is TRBD1 (5 bases). Germline CDR1 reads SGHRS; CDR2 reads YFSETQ. The V end was cut by 4 bases, the J end by 5 bases, with 13 bases between. This CDR3 is built from 13 residues. The CDR3 sequence: CASSQGDGHEQYF. The CDR3 DNA is TGCGCCAGCAGCCAAGGGGATGGCCACGAGCAGTACTTC.

V and J are TRBV12-3 or TRBV12-4 and TRBJ1-5; 9 nucleotides align to TRBD1. The trim removed 8 bases at V and 6 bases at J, leaving 5 bases unmatched. The CDR3 is 13 amino acids. The CDR3 DNA sequence: TGTGCCAGCGGGGACAGGGAGACTCAGCCCCAGCATTTT. Translation gives CASGDRETQPQHF.

The chain uses TRBV5-1 and TRBJ2-7; TRBD1 agrees at 12 bases. The CDR3 sequence is 15 residues long. Germline V gene sequence: CDR1 SGHRS, CDR2 YFSETQ. The V and J ends lost 4 bases and 2 bases, in that order; junction bases with no gene match: 4. CDR3 in amino acids: CASSAGQGATYEQYF. In DNA form, the CDR3 reads TGCGCCAGCAGCGCGGGACAGGGGGCTACCTACGAGCAGTACTTC. Using reference TRBV5-1 and TRBJ2-7 for the parts outside the CDR3, the full variable domain is KAGVTQTPRYLIKTRGQQVTLSCSPISGHRSVSWYQQTPGQGLQFLFEYFSETQRNKGNFPGRFSGRQFSNSRSEMNVSTLELGDSALYLCASSAGQGATYEQYFGPGTRLTVT.

This clone was observed a single time. The chain couples TRBV5-1 to TRBJ1-3; 7 bases map to TRBD1. Germline lookup yields CDR1 SGHRS and CDR2 YFSETQ. V shed 2 bases and J 2 bases; nucleotides not matched to a gene: 7. The length of the CDR3 is 16 residues. The CDR3 DNA reads TGCGCCAGCAGCTTTGTGACAGGGACGACTGGAAACACCATATATTTT. Protein product: CASSFVTGTTGNTIYF.

This clone has only a few counts. The rearrangement uses TRBV25-1 and TRBJ2-5, with TRBD1 matching over 9 bases. The germline V gene encodes CDR1 MGHDK and CDR2 SYGVNS. The CDR3 is 17 amino acids. The V segment lost 2 bases and the J segment 5 bases; nucleotides outside the gene matches: 12. The CDR3, as DNA: TGTGCCAGCAGTGAAGAAGAGGGACAGGGTTCAATGGAGACCCAGTACTTC. This codes for CASSEEEGQGSMETQYF.

The chain is built from TRBV7-6 and TRBJ1-3; TRBD1 aligns across 10 bases. The V gene end was trimmed by 2 bases and the J gene end by 3 bases; junction bases not matched to a gene: 4. The CDR3 spans 16 residues. Germline lookup yields CDR1 SGHVS and CDR2 FNYEAQ. CDR3 bases: TGTGCCAGCAGCTTAACGGACAGGGGGTATGGAAACACCATATATTTT. Protein sequence: CASSLTDRGYGNTIYF.

This chain connects TRBV2 to TRBJ2-2, with 12 bases matching TRBD1. The germline V gene has CDR1 SNHLY and CDR2 FYNNEI. The CDR3 is made up of 16 amino acids. The V gene end was trimmed by 2 bases and the J gene end by 6 bases; junction bases not matched to a gene: 4. The CDR3: CASSEPGQGAPGELFF. The CDR3 nucleotides read TGTGCCAGCAGTGAACCGGGACAGGGGGCGCCCGGGGAGCTGTTTTTT.

This clone was seen a single time. The chain uses TRBV27 and TRBJ1-1; D call uncertain. The CDR3 covers 14 residues. V was clipped by 3 bases and J by 5 bases, with 13 bases between them. CDR1 MNHEY and CDR2 SMNVEV come from the germline V gene (reference sequence). CDR3 DNA sequence: TGTGCCAGCAGTTTCGGGTCGGGAGAGACTGAAGCTTTCTTT. Encoded protein: CASSFGSGETEAFF.

The chain carries TRBV24-1 and TRBJ1-2; 8 positions match TRBD1. The CDR3 consists of 14 residues. J was trimmed by 2 bases and V by 2 bases; bases with no gene match: 0. Germline CDR1 is KGHDR and CDR2 is SFDVKD. CDR3 nucleotide sequence: TGTGCCACCAGTGATTGGGACAGGAACTATGGCTACACCTTC. The encoded protein is CATSDWDRNYGYTF.

This rearrangement joins TRBV2 to TRBJ1-1; 7 positions agree with TRBD1. V lost 6 bases, J lost 0 bases, and 4 bases stayed unmatched. The germline CDR1 and CDR2 sequences are SNHLY and FYNNEI. The CDR3 totals 14 residues. The CDR3 is CASRSGQMNTEAFF. CDR3 bases: TGTGCCAGCAGGTCGGGACAGATGAACACTGAAGCTTTCTTT.

This rearrangement joins TRBV15 to TRBJ2-7; D is possibly TRBD1 (5 bases). Germline values: CDR1 LNHNV, CDR2 YYDKDF (reference sequence). The CDR3 has 14 residues. With 1 base removed from V and 7 bases from J, the gap between germline ends came to 14 bases. The CDR3 nucleotides read TGTGCCACCAGCAGAGTTGACACCCAGGGAGAGCAGTACTTC. This encodes CATSRVDTQGEQYF.

Worth noting for this clone: Other nucleotide sequences from this sample produce the same CDR3. The chain recombines TRBV5-1 with TRBJ2-2; TRBD1 might be the D (5 bases). V shed 4 bases and J shed 1 base, with 8 bases lying between them. This CDR3 comprises 14 residues. The V gene's germline CDR1 is SGHRS and CDR2 YFSETQ. CDR3 coding DNA: TGCGCCAGCAGCATAGGACAGAACACCGGGGAGCTGTTTTTT. It is translated as CASSIGQNTGELFF.

The CDR3 sequence: CASSENRAAGELFF. The CDR3 nucleotides are TGTGCCAGCAGTGAAAACAGGGCCGCCGGGGAGCTGTTTTTT. V usage is TRBV25-1 and J usage is TRBJ2-2; D perhaps matches TRBD1 (6 bases). V lost 2 bases and J lost 6, with 10 bases in between. Germline V gives CDR1 MGHDK, CDR2 SYGVNS. The CDR3 contains 14 residues.

The V and J genes are TRBV20-1 and TRBJ1-6, with TRBD1 matching over 7 bases. V shed 3 bases, J shed 6 bases, and the junction held 8 bases outside the gene matches. The CDR3 covers 15 residues. CDR1 DFQATT and CDR2 SNEGSKA come from the germline V gene (reference sequence). The CDR3 coding sequence is TGCAGTGCTAGTTCTACAGGGGCTATTAATTCACCCCTCCACTTT. This sequence encodes CSASSTGAINSPLHF.

The CDR3 nucleotides read TGTGCCAGCAGCCCCGGCTGGGGGGAATACGAGCAGTACTTC. Its protein is CASSPGWGEYEQYF. The chain links TRBV27 to TRBJ2-7, with D maybe TRBD2 (6 bases). The CDR3 has 14 amino acids. Per germline, CDR1 MNHEY and CDR2 SMNVEV (reference sequence). Trimming pared 6 bases from V and 4 bases from J, leaving 16 bases between.

This chain joins TRBV25-1 and TRBJ1-5, with D possibly matching TRBD1 (5 bases). Germline CDR1 is MGHDK and CDR2 is SYGVNS. The ends were cut back, 5 bases at V and 5 bases at J, with 10 bases in the middle. The CDR3 runs to 13 residues. This CDR3 is CASSWGGDQPQHF. In DNA, the CDR3 is TGTGCCAGCAGTTGGGGCGGGGATCAGCCCCAGCATTTT. Using reference TRBV25-1 and TRBJ1-5 for the parts outside the CDR3, the full variable domain is EADIYQTPRYLVIGTGKKITLECSQTMGHDKMYWYQQDPGMELHLIHYSYGVNSTEKGDLSSESTVSRIRTEHFPLTLESARPSHTSQYLCASSWGGDQPQHFGDGTRLSIL.

V gene TRBV11-2 combines with J gene TRBJ2-1, with TRBD1 identical over 9 bases. CDR1 and CDR2 (germline): SGHAT, FQNNGV. The trim removed 8 bases at V and 2 bases at J, leaving 7 bases unmatched. The CDR3 consists of 15 residues. This chain's CDR3 is CASQRDRAAYNEQFF. The CDR3 DNA sequence: TGTGCCAGCCAGCGGGACAGGGCGGCCTACAATGAGCAGTTCTTC.